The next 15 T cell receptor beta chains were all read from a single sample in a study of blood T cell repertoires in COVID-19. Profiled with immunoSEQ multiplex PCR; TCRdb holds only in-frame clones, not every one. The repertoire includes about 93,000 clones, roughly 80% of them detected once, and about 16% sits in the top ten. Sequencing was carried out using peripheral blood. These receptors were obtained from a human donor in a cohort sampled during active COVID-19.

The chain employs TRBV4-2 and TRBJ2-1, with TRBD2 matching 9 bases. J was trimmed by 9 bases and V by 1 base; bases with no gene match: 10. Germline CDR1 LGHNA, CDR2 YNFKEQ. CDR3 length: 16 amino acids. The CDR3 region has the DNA TGTGCCAGCAGCCAAGTGGTTAGCGGGAGTGTGGGTGAGCAGTTCTTC. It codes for CASSQVVSGSVGEQFF.

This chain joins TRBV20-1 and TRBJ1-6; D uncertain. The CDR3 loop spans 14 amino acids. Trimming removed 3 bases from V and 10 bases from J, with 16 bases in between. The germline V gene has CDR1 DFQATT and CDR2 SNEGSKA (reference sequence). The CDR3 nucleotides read TGCAGTGCTAGTGGCGCGGTAGAAAGATCACCCCTCCACTTT. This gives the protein CSASGAVERSPLHF.

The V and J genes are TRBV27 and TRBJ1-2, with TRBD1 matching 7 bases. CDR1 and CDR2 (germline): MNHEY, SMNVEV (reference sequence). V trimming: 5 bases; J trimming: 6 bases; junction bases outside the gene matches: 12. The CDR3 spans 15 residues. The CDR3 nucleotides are TGTGCCAGCAGTCCTTGGGACAGACCTATAGATGGCTACACCTTC. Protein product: CASSPWDRPIDGYTF.

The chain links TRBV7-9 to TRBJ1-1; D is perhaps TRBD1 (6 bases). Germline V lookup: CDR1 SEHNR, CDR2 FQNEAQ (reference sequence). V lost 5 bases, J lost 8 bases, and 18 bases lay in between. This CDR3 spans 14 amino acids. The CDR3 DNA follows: TGTGCCAGCAGCCCCGAGATCAGGGGTGGGGAAGCTTTCTTT. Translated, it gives CASSPEIRGGEAFF. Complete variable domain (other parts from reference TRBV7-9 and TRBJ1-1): DTGVSQNPRHKITKRGQNVTFRCDPISEHNRLYWYRQTLGQGPEFLTYFQNEAQLEKSRLLSDRFSAERPKGSFSTLEIQRTEQGDSAMYLCASSPEIRGGEAFFGQGTRLTVV.

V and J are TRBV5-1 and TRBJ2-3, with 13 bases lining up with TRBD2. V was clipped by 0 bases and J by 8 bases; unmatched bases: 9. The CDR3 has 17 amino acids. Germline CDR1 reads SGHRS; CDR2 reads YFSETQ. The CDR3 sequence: CASSLAFRTSGGGTQYF. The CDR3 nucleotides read TGCGCCAGCAGCTTGGCCTTCAGGACTAGCGGGGGCGGTACGCAGTATTTT. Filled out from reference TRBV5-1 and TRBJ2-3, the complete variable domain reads KAGVTQTPRYLIKTRGQQVTLSCSPISGHRSVSWYQQTPGQGLQFLFEYFSETQRNKGNFPGRFSGRQFSNSRSEMNVSTLELGDSALYLCASSLAFRTSGGGTQYFGPGTRLTVL.

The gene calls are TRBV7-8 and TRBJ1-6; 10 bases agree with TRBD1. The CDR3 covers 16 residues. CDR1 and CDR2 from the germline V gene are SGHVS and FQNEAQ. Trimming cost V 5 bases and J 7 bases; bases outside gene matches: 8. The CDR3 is CASSPRQGASNSPLHF. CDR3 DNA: TGTGCCAGCAGCCCTCGACAGGGGGCATCGAATTCACCCCTCCACTTT.

CDR3 in DNA: TGTGCCAGCAGTTCAACAGGGGGCCGAAGCTCCTACAATGAGCAGTTCTTC. This gives the protein CASSSTGGRSSYNEQFF. V gene TRBV28 combines with J gene TRBJ2-1, with 9 bases that match TRBD1. CDR3 size: 17 residues. The ends lost 4 bases at V and 0 bases at J; junction bases unmatched: 7. Germline CDR1 reads MDHEN; CDR2 reads SYDVKM.

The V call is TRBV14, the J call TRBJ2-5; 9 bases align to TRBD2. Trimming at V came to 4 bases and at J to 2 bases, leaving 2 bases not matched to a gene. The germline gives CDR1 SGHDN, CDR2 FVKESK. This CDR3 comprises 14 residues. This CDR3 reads CASSRTSVQETQYF. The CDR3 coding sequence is TGTGCCAGCAGCCGGACTAGCGTACAAGAGACCCAGTACTTC. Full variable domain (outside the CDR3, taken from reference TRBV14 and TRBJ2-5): EAGVTQFPSHSVIEKGQTVTLRCDPISGHDNLYWYRRVMGKEIKFLLHFVKESKQDESGMPNNRFLAERTGGTYSTLKVQPAELEDSGVYFCASSRTSVQETQYFGPGTRLLVL.

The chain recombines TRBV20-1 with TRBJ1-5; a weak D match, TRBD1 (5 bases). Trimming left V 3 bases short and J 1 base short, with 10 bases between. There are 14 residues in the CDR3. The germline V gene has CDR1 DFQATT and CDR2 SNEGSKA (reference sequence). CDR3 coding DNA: TGCAGTGCTAGTTCAGGGCGGAGCAATCAGCCCCAGCATTTT. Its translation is CSASSGRSNQPQHF.

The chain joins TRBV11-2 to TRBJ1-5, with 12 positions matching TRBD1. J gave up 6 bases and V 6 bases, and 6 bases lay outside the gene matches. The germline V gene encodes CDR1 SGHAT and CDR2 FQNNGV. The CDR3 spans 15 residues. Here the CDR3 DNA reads TGTGCCAGCAGATTGGGACAGGGGGCGGGTCAGCCCCAGCATTTT. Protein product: CASRLGQGAGQPQHF.

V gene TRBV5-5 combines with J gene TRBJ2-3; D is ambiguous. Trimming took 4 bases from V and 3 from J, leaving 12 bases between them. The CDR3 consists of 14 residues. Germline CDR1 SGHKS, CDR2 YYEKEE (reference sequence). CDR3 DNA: TGTGCCAGCAGCGCCGGGTTTGGGACAGATACGCAGTATTTT. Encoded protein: CASSAGFGTDTQYF.

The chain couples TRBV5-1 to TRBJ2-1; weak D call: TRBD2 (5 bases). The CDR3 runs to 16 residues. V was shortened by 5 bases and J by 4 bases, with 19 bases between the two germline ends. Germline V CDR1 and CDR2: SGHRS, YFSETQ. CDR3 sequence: CASSLSPGSGYNEQFF. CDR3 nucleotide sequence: TGCGCCAGCAGTCTCTCTCCCGGTTCGGGGTACAATGAGCAGTTCTTC.

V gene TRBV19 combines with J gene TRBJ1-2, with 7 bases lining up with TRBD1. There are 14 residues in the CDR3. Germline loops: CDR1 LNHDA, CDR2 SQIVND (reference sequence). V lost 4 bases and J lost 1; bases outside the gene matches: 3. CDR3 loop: CASSNRDSNYGYTF. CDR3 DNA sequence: TGTGCCAGTAGTAACAGGGACAGTAACTATGGCTACACCTTC.

CDR3 bases: TGTGCCAGCAGCCAAGCCCGTGATCAGCCCCAGCATTTT. Translation: CASSQARDQPQHF. This chain joins TRBV3-1 (or the pseudogene TRBV3-2) and TRBJ1-5; D is unclear. With 1 base removed from V and 5 bases from J, the gap between germline ends came to 6 bases. The germline V gene encodes CDR1 LGHDT and CDR2 YNNKEL (reference sequence). The CDR3 runs to 13 residues.

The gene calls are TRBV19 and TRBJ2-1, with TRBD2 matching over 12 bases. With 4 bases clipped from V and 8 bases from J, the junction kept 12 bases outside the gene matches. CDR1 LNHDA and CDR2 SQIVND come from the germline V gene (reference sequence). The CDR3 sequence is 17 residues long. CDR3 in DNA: TGTGCCAGTAGTAGGGGCGAGACTAGCGGGGGTCCCGATGAGCAGTTCTTC. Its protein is CASSRGETSGGPDEQFF.